This passage covers 18 T cell receptor beta chains from one sample sequenced in a study of OX40 agonist ivuxolimab in advanced cancers. Profiled with immunoSEQ multiplex PCR; TCRdb holds only in-frame clones, not every one. The sample includes roughly 62,000 clones, approximately 82% of them seen just once. Here the sequenced sample was CD4+ or CD8+ T cells sorted from blood, taken in a trial of the OX40 agonist ivuxolimab. Receptors were obtained from an adult with an advanced solid tumor such as melanoma, head and neck, liver or kidney cancer.

V and J are TRBV6-1 and TRBJ1-4; D gene ambiguous. The CDR3 is 16 residues long. CDR1 MNHNS and CDR2 SASEGT come from the germline V gene. The V and J ends lost 4 bases and 8 bases respectively, with 20 bases between them. The CDR3, as DNA: TGTGCCAGCAGTGGGATCAAACAAATTGAAGAGGAAAAACTGTTTTTT. Its translation is CASSGIKQIEEEKLFF.

The chain has TRBV27 and TRBJ1-2, with a possible D match to TRBD1 (5 bases). The CDR3 is 13 amino acids. V lost 5 bases to trimming and J lost 4 bases, with 11 bases between them. Germline loops: CDR1 MNHEY, CDR2 SMNVEV (reference sequence). CDR3 DNA: TGTGCCAGCAGTAGATCGGGGGTCTATGGCTACACCTTC. Translated: CASSRSGVYGYTF.

The chain couples TRBV27 to TRBJ2-3; 8 positions agree with TRBD2. The CDR3 has 17 amino acids. V was pared by 1 base and J by 2 bases, with 8 bases of the junction left unmatched. CDR1 MNHEY and CDR2 SMNVEV come from the germline V gene (reference sequence). In nucleotides, the CDR3 is TGTGCCAGCAGTTTATTGCTTAGCGGGGCACTCACAGATACGCAGTATTTT. Translating gives CASSLLLSGALTDTQYF.

The chain is built from TRBV7-6 and TRBJ2-1, with TRBD2 matching 11 bases. The CDR3 is made up of 15 amino acids. Germline V gene lookup returns CDR1 SGHVS and CDR2 FNYEAQ. Trimming at V came to 3 bases and at J to 10 bases, leaving 8 bases not matched to a gene. This chain's CDR3 is CASSLGSGGAGEQFF. The CDR3, as DNA: TGTGCCAGCAGCTTGGGTAGCGGGGGGGCCGGAGAGCAGTTCTTC.

The chain recombines TRBV6-6 with TRBJ1-2; D might be TRBD1 (5 bases). Germline loops: CDR1 MNHNY, CDR2 SVGAGI (reference sequence). There are 13 residues in the CDR3. With 6 bases removed from V and 4 bases from J, the gap between germline ends came to 12 bases. The CDR3 is CASRTGPPYGYTF. In DNA form, the CDR3 reads TGTGCCAGCAGGACGGGACCTCCCTATGGCTACACCTTC.

This clone was picked up one time. The chain couples TRBV13 to TRBJ2-2, with 12 positions matching TRBD2. The CDR3 is 18 amino acids. Germline CDR1 PRHDT, CDR2 FYEKMQ (reference sequence). V shed 3 bases, J shed 1 base, and the junction held 6 bases outside the gene matches. CDR3 in amino acids: CASSLATSGGMNTGELFF. The CDR3 nucleotides read TGTGCCAGCAGCTTGGCAACTAGCGGGGGGATGAACACCGGGGAGCTGTTTTTT.

J is TRBJ1-2 and V is TRBV29-1, with D perhaps matching TRBD1 (5 bases). This CDR3 is built from 15 residues. Germline V gene lookup returns CDR1 SQVTM and CDR2 ANQGSEA. V lost 7 bases and J 7 bases, leaving 25 bases between the germline ends. The CDR3 coding sequence is TGCAGCGCTGGCGGGACCGGCGGGGGAGGGAGTGGCTACACCTTC. This sequence encodes CSAGGTGGGGSGYTF.

The chain uses TRBV6-1 and TRBJ2-7; a weak D match, TRBD1 (6 bases). Trimming left V 2 bases short and J 0 bases short, with 11 bases between. Germline V gene sequence: CDR1 MNHNS, CDR2 SASEGT. The CDR3 contains 15 residues. CDR3 residues: CASSEPGGSSYEQYF. The DNA of the CDR3 is TGTGCCAGCAGTGAACCTGGGGGCTCCTCCTACGAGCAGTACTTC.

The sample holds a few counts of this clone. The chain uses TRBV5-1 and TRBJ1-4, with 9 bases lining up with TRBD1. J was trimmed by 4 bases and V by 4 bases; bases with no gene match: 5. CDR3 length: 15 amino acids. CDR1 is SGHRS, CDR2 YFSETQ, per germline. As DNA, the CDR3 is TGCGCCAGCAGCAGAGACAGGGGGGATAATGAAAAACTGTTTTTT. Protein sequence: CASSRDRGDNEKLFF.

V and J are TRBV5-4 and TRBJ2-5, with D unresolved. CDR1 is SGHNT and CDR2 is YYREEE in the germline V gene (reference sequence). This CDR3 is 15 amino acids long. Trimming took off 0 bases at V and 1 base at J, with 10 bases between the two ends. In nucleotides, the CDR3 is TGTGCCAGCAGCTTGGGGATCGGAGCCCAAGAGACCCAGTACTTC. Amino acids: CASSLGIGAQETQYF.

This clone has just one count. The J gene is TRBJ1-1, the V gene TRBV2; no reliable D call. The CDR3 covers 14 residues. Trimming pared 6 bases from V and 0 bases from J, leaving 11 bases between. Germline-derived CDR1 and CDR2 are SNHLY and FYNNEI. This CDR3 is CASRGVFMNTEAFF. CDR3 sequence (DNA): TGTGCCAGCAGGGGAGTGTTCATGAACACTGAAGCTTTCTTT. The full variable domain, with the rest looked up from reference TRBV2 and TRBJ1-1, is EPEVTQTPSHQVTQMGQEVILRCVPISNHLYFYWYRQILGQKVEFLVSFYNNEISEKSEIFDDQFSVERPDGSNFTLKIRSTKLEDSAMYFCASRGVFMNTEAFFGQGTRLTVV.

This sequence joins TRBV28 and TRBJ2-2, with 11 bases matching TRBD1. The CDR3 loop spans 14 amino acids. The V and J ends lost 5 bases and 4 bases, in that order; junction bases with no gene match: 0. Germline V gene lookup returns CDR1 MDHEN and CDR2 SYDVKM. CDR3 region: CASSGTGGTGELFF. The CDR3 region has the DNA TGTGCCAGCAGTGGGACAGGGGGCACCGGGGAGCTGTTTTTT.

By proportion, this clone is medium-sized. This sequence joins TRBV18 and TRBJ2-7; possibly TRBD2 for D (5 bases). Deletions cut 1 base from V and 2 bases from J, with 15 bases between. The CDR3 spans 16 residues. Germline CDR1 and CDR2: KGHSH and LQKENI. The CDR3 DNA sequence: TGTGCCAGCTCACCACAGGGAGCCTCATCTCCCTACGAGCAGTACTTC. Its translation: CASSPQGASSPYEQYF.

The rearrangement links TRBV11-2 to TRBJ2-5; D is perhaps TRBD1 or TRBD2 (6 bases each). Trimming shortened V by 6 bases and J by 2 bases, and 13 bases separated the two germline ends. Germline CDR1 is SGHAT and CDR2 is FQNNGV. This CDR3 is 14 amino acids long. The CDR3 DNA follows: TGTGCCAGCAGACAAACAGGGAGGCAAGAGACCCAGTACTTC. This encodes CASRQTGRQETQYF. The full variable domain, rest sourced from reference TRBV11-2 and TRBJ2-5, is EAGVAQSPRYKIIEKRQSVAFWCNPISGHATLYWYQQILGQGPKLLIQFQNNGVVDDSQLPKDRFSAERLKGVDSTLKIQPAKLEDSAVYLCASRQTGRQETQYFGPGTRLLVL.

The chain couples TRBV6-4 to TRBJ1-4, with D possibly being TRBD1 (6 bases). This CDR3 spans 15 amino acids. V lost 2 bases to trimming and J lost 6 bases, with 13 bases between them. Per germline, CDR1 MRHNA and CDR2 SNTAGT. The CDR3 DNA follows: TGTGCCAGCAGTGACGTGGAGGGGGGAGATGAAAAACTGTTTTTT. Translated: CASSDVEGGDEKLFF.

The chain links TRBV25-1 to TRBJ1-4, with D unclear. The V and J ends lost 4 bases and 7 bases respectively, with 10 bases between them. This CDR3 contains 13 residues. Germline V lookup: CDR1 MGHDK, CDR2 SYGVNS. CDR3 in amino acids: CASSGRKGEKLFF. In nucleotides, the CDR3 is TGTGCCAGCAGTGGGCGGAAAGGTGAAAAACTGTTTTTT. Based on the CDR3 plus reference TRBV25-1 and TRBJ1-4, the full variable domain is EADIYQTPRYLVIGTGKKITLECSQTMGHDKMYWYQQDPGMELHLIHYSYGVNSTEKGDLSSESTVSRIRTEHFPLTLESARPSHTSQYLCASSGRKGEKLFFGSGTQLSVL.

This clone showed up just a few times. The chain links TRBV6-1 to TRBJ2-7, with 10 bases lining up with TRBD1. Germline V gene lookup returns CDR1 MNHNS and CDR2 SASEGT. This CDR3 comprises 15 residues. The J segment lost 4 bases and the V segment lost 7 bases, leaving 10 bases of the junction unmatched. The CDR3 nucleotides read TGTGCCAGCACCAGGGACAGGGGATTCCAGTACGAGCAGTACTTC. Its translation is CASTRDRGFQYEQYF.

This clone appeared a few times. The chain combines TRBV7-2 with TRBJ2-7, with 7 bases that match TRBD1. Germline loops: CDR1 SGHTA, CDR2 FQGNSA. Trimming cost V 5 bases and J 7 bases; bases outside gene matches: 5. There are 12 residues in the CDR3. The CDR3 spells CASSVGTAEQYF. CDR3 bases: TGTGCCAGCAGCGTCGGGACAGCTGAGCAGTACTTC.